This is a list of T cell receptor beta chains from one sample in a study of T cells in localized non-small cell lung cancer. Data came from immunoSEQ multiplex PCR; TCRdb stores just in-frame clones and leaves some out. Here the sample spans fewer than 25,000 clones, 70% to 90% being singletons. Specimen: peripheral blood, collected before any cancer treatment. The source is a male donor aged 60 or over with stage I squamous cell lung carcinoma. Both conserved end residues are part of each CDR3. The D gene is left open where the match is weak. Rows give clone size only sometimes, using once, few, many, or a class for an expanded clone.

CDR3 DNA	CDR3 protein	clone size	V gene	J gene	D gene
TGTGCCAGCCGAGGAGGGGGCTCCGTGAACTATGGCTACACCTTC	CASRGGGSVNYGYTF	few	TRBV14	TRBJ1-2	TRBD1
TGTGCCAGCAGCGGACCGGGACAGGGGGCTGTCACGAGCTCCTACAATGAGCAGTTCTTC	CASSGPGQGAVTSSYNEQFF	.	TRBV9	TRBJ2-1	TRBD1
TGTGCCTGGAGTCCCGGCGGGGGGTACTTCTACAATGAGCAGTTCTTC	CAWSPGGGYFYNEQFF	.	TRBV30	TRBJ2-1	TRBD2
TGTGCCAGCATGCCTAGCGGGGGAAAGAGGGCCAACGAGCAGTACTTC	CASMPSGGKRANEQYF	few	TRBV2	TRBJ2-7	TRBD2
TGTGCCAGCAGTGACTGGGACAGCAATCAGCCCCAGCATTTT	CASSDWDSNQPQHF	once	TRBV2	TRBJ1-5	.
TGTGCCAGCAGCTTGTCCCTCAACACCGGGGAGCTGTTTTTT	CASSLSLNTGELFF	.	TRBV7-2	TRBJ2-2	.
TGCGCCAGCACCCGGAGGGAGGATGGCGAGCAGTACTTC	CASTRREDGEQYF	few	TRBV5-1	TRBJ2-7	.
TGTGCCAGCAGCTTAACAGGCCGCACTGAAGCTTTCTTT	CASSLTGRTEAFF	.	TRBV7-6	TRBJ1-1	.
TGTGCCAGCAGCGCGGGACAGGGGCCGAACACCGGGGAGCTGTTTTTT	CASSAGQGPNTGELFF	once	TRBV9	TRBJ2-2	TRBD1
TGTGCCAGCAGTTTGGAGGGGGCGCAGTACGAGCAGTACTTC	CASSLEGAQYEQYF	.	TRBV28	TRBJ2-7	.
TGTGCCAGCAGTTTTGCAGGGGGGTACGAGCAGTACTTC	CASSFAGGYEQYF	once	TRBV27	TRBJ2-7	.
TGTGCCAGCAGCTCCCAAACAGAAAACATTCAGTACTTC	CASSSQTENIQYF	.	TRBV21-1	TRBJ2-4	.
TGTGCCAGCAGCTTTAGGAACCCTCCCACAGATACGCAGTATTTT	CASSFRNPPTDTQYF	.	TRBV7-2	TRBJ2-3	.
TGTGCCAGCAGCTTATCAGACACCGGGGAGCTGTTTTTT	CASSLSDTGELFF	.	TRBV11-2	TRBJ2-2	.
TGTGCCTCCGGGACAGGGTCCTACGAGCAGTACTTC	CASGTGSYEQYF	.	TRBV30	TRBJ2-7	TRBD1
TGTGCCAGCAGCTCGGACAGGGATCAGCCCCAGCATTTT	CASSSDRDQPQHF	.	TRBV7-3	TRBJ1-5	TRBD1
TGTGCCAGCTCACCACAGACGGGGGAGGGGGAGACCCAGTACTTC	CASSPQTGEGETQYF	.	TRBV18	TRBJ2-5	TRBD2
TGTGCCAGCTCACCAAACTTCGTGGGGCCCCAGCATTTT	CASSPNFVGPQHF	.	TRBV18	TRBJ1-5	.
TGTGCCAGCAGCTTTGCAAGTCAACGCTACACCTTC	CASSFASQRYTF	.	TRBV5-6	TRBJ1-2	.
TGTGCCAGCAGCTCGTTAGACAGGACAGGCACAGATACGCAGTATTTT	CASSSLDRTGTDTQYF	.	TRBV5-6	TRBJ2-3	.
TGCAGCGGTTGGACAGGGAGCACAGATACGCAGTATTTT	CSGWTGSTDTQYF	.	TRBV29-1	TRBJ2-3	TRBD1
TGTGCCAGCAGCTTGGTGGCTGGGGGGGGGTTAGATACGCAGTATTTT	CASSLVAGGGLDTQYF	once	TRBV5-4	TRBJ2-3	TRBD2
TGTGCCGGCACCAGGACAGGGAATGCTGGCTACACCTTC	CAGTRTGNAGYTF	.	TRBV2	TRBJ1-2	TRBD1
TGTGCCAGCAGCCTAAACGCAGGGCTCTCTGGAAACACCATATATTTT	CASSLNAGLSGNTIYF	.	TRBV7-3	TRBJ1-3	.